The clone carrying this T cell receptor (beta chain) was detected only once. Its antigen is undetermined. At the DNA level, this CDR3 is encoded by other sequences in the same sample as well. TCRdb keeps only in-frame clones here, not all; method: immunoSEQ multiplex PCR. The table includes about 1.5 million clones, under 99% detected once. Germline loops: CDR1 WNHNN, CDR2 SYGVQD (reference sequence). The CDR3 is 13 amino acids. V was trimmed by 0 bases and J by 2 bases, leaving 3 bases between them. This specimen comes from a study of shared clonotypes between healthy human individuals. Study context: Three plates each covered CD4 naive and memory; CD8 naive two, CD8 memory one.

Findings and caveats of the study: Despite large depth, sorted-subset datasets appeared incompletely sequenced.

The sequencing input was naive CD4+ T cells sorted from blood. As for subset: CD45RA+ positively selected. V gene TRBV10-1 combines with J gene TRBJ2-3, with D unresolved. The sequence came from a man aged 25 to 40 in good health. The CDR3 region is CASSESLTDTQYF. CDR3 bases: TGCGCCAGCAGTGAGTCTCTCACAGATACGCAGTATTTT.